This TCR beta chain came from a study of graft-versus-host responses after intestinal transplantation. As for the study in general: Induction using anti-thymocyte globulin, followed by tacrolimus and steroids for roughly 3 years, was given to all recipients.

The data were produced by immunoSEQ multiplex PCR, yet TCRdb's version contains in-frame clones alone and is incomplete. The profile covers 50,000 to 75,000 clones, with roughly 93% appearing a single time and 0.38% taken by the ten largest. Remarks on this clone: As yet, its antigen is unknown.

Unmatched junction bases numbered 10, after V lost 1 base and J lost 5 bases. The germline V gene encodes CDR1 GTSNPN and CDR2 SVGIG (reference sequence). The length of the CDR3 is 15 residues. Study outcomes and limitations: When patients had graft-donor T cell macrochimerism, their allografts held high graft-versus-host to host-versus-graft clonal ratios. Recipient marrow held GvH clones, some first seen in ileum or blood.

Sequencing was performed on unstimulated CD4+ T cells sorted from spleen or lymph node cells, taken before transplant. This TCR derives from a human donor who was the organ donor for an intestinal transplant. The genes are TRBV30 and TRBJ1-2, with 7 nucleotides matching TRBD1. This CDR3 is CAWSDAPWDRYGYTF. The CDR3 nucleotides are TGTGCCTGGAGTGATGCCCCGTGGGACAGATATGGCTACACCTTC.